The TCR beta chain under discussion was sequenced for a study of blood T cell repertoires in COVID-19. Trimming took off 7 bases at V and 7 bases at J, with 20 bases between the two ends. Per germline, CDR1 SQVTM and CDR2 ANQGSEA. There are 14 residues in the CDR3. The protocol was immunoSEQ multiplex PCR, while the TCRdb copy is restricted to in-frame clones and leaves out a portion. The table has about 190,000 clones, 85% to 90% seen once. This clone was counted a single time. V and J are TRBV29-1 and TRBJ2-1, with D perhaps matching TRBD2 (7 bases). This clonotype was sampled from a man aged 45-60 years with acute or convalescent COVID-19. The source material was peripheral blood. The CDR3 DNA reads TGCAGCGCCTCTTCAGGGGAGGGATTTAATGAGCAGTTCTTC. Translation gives CSASSGEGFNEQFF.